Listed below are T cell receptor beta chains from one sample, sequenced in a study of early T cells in non-severe SARS-CoV-2 infection. TCRdb reprocessed the 5' RACE reads via MiXCR and lists one record per CDR3 protein. The table has more than 50,000 distinct CDR3 sequences, approximately 11% seen once. The sequencing input was whole blood. Every receptor here comes from an adult who was a healthcare worker with PCR-confirmed SARS-CoV-2 infection or an uninfected control (not recorded which). Each CDR3 is given with its conserved first and last residue. Fields, in order: D gene, clone size, V gene, J gene, CDR3 DNA, CDR3 protein. The D gene is left open where the match is weak. Where a row states a size, it is once, few, many or the class of an expanded clone; other rows omit it.

.,.,TRBV4-1,TRBJ1-1,TGCGCCAGCAGCCGGGGGACACGGAACACTGAAGCTTTCTTT,CASSRGTRNTEAFF
.,many,TRBV6-5,TRBJ1-1,TGTGCCAGCAGAGGGACGACCTCCATGAACACTGAAGCTTTCTTT,CASRGTTSMNTEAFF
TRBD1,.,TRBV6-1,TRBJ1-5,TGTGCCAGCAAAATCGACAGGGTGGGCAATCAGCCCCAGCATTTT,CASKIDRVGNQPQHF
TRBD1,many,TRBV6-5,TRBJ1-1,TGTGCCAGCAGTTACGCCAGGGGGCTTACTGAAGCTTTCTTT,CASSYARGLTEAFF
TRBD1,medium-sized,TRBV29-1,TRBJ1-1,TGCAGCGTTGGGACAGGGAACACTGAAGCTTTCTTT,CSVGTGNTEAFF
.,few,TRBV7-3,TRBJ2-1,TGTGCCAGCAGCCAACGGCCCGACCAGGATGAGCAGTTCTTC,CASSQRPDQDEQFF
.,many,TRBV12-5,TRBJ1-1,TGTGCTAGCTGGGACTCGAACACTGAAGCTTTCTTT,CASWDSNTEAFF
TRBD1,many,TRBV27,TRBJ2-1,TGTGCCAGCAGAAGACAGGGGTCGGACCTGCAGTTCTTC,CASRRQGSDLQFF
.,many,TRBV24-1,TRBJ2-1,TGTGCCACCAGTGAAACCCTTGGACTCGCTGAGCAGTTCTTC,CATSETLGLAEQFF
.,few,TRBV28,TRBJ2-1,TGTGCCAGCAGTTTAATCCCCATTAGCGCTGAGCAGTTCTTC,CASSLIPISAEQFF
TRBD1,many,TRBV10-3,TRBJ2-5,TGTGCCATCAGTCGGGACAGCACTAAAGAGACCCAGTACTTC,CAISRDSTKETQYF
.,.,TRBV5-1,TRBJ1-6,TGCGCCAGCAGTAACGACAGGTTCGGGACCAGCTCCTATAATTCACCCCTCCACTTT,CASSNDRFGTSSYNSPLHF
.,many,TRBV12-3/TRBV12-4,TRBJ1-4,TGTGCCAGCAGTCCCAGGGGTGAAAAACTGTTTTTT,CASSPRGEKLFF
.,few,TRBV20-1,TRBJ2-7,TGCAGTGCAGAGAGGGGAGGAAACGAGCAGTACTTC,CSAERGGNEQYF
TRBD2,few,TRBV4-1,TRBJ2-6,TGCGCCAGCAGCCAAGGAGCTAGCGGGTCGGACTCTGGGGCCAACGTCCTGACTTTC,CASSQGASGSDSGANVLTF
TRBD1,.,TRBV5-1,TRBJ1-1,TGCGCCAGCAGCTTCGGACAGGGGGGACCGACGAGGAAATCGAACACTGAAGCTTTCTTT,CASSFGQGGPTRKSNTEAFF